The source of this T cell receptor beta chain is a study of early T cells in non-severe SARS-CoV-2 infection. Study details: Sequencing input comprised bulk RNA from unsorted whole blood; chain pairing was not available.

Losses at the gene ends were 6 bases for V and 2 bases for J; bases not matched to a gene: 7. This CDR3 comprises 15 residues. Germline V lookup: CDR1 SNHLY, CDR2 FYNNEI. TCRdb fed the 5' RACE reads into MiXCR, producing one record per CDR3 protein. The table has some 51,000 distinct CDR3 sequences, just under 15% seen once; the top ten hold roughly 10%. This clonotype has at least ten counts. Sequencing used whole blood, obtained at baseline. The TCR was taken from an adult who was a healthcare worker with PCR-confirmed SARS-CoV-2 infection or an uninfected control (not recorded which). J is TRBJ1-5 and V is TRBV2; 7 nucleotides match TRBD1. The CDR3 DNA follows: TGTGCCAGCAGGGACAGGACGGGGGGCAATCAGCCCCAGCATTTT. It translates to CASRDRTGGNQPQHF.